This T cell receptor (beta chain) was retrieved from a study of blood T cells in healthy people across ages. Study-level findings and limits: Per million T cells, the diversity of TCR beta decreased roughly linearly as age advanced.

The CDR3 has 16 residues. V was clipped by 2 bases and J by 7 bases; unmatched bases: 8. Germline loops: CDR1 GTSNPN, CDR2 SVGIG (reference sequence). In the case of this clonotype: Its target is unknown.

The total RNA that was extracted per sample amounted to at least 6 micrograms. A second PCR, run for roughly 7 to 12 cycles, used a sample-barcoded 5' primer plus a J-beta primer mix. TCRdb reanalysed the 5' RACE reads using MiXCR and keeps one entry per CDR3 protein. The data show 1.5 million to 2 million distinct CDR3 sequences, 28% seen once. Sequencing used blood. The gene calls are TRBV30 and TRBJ2-1; TRBD2 aligns across 13 bases. The source is a woman younger than 45 in good health. The CDR3 DNA sequence: TGTGCCTGGAGTCTCCCTCGGACTAGCGGGAGTAATGAGCAGTTCTTC. Its translation: CAWSLPRTSGSNEQFF.